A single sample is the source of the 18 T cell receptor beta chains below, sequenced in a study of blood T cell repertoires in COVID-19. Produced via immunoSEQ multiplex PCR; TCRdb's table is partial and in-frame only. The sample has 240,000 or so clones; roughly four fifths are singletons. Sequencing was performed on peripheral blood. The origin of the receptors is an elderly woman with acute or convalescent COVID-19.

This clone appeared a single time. CDR3 sequence: CASSPFGSGGAEAYEQYF. Here the CDR3 DNA reads TGTGCCAGTAGTCCCTTCGGGAGCGGGGGGGCCGAGGCGTACGAGCAGTACTTC. The rearrangement links TRBV19 to TRBJ2-7; 10 bases map to TRBD2. Germline CDR1 LNHDA, CDR2 SQIVND (reference sequence). The CDR3 extends over 18 amino acids. V was clipped by 5 bases and J by 4 bases; unmatched bases: 17.

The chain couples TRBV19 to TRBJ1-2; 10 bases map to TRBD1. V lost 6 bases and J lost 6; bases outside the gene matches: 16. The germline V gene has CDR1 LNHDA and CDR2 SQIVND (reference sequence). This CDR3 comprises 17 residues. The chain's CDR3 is CASRTRDRGFGLDGYTF. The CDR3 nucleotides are TGTGCCAGTAGGACCCGGGACAGGGGATTCGGACTAGATGGCTACACCTTC.

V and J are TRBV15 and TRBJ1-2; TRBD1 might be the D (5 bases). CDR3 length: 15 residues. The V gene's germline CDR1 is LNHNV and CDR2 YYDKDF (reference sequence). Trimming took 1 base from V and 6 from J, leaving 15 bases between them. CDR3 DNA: TGTGCCACCAGCAGAGTGCAAGGAGGGGCGCATGGCTACACCTTC. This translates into CATSRVQGGAHGYTF. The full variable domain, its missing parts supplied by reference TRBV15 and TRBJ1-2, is DAMVIQNPRYQVTQFGKPVTLSCSQTLNHNVMYWYQQKSSQAPKLLFHYYDKDFNNEADTPDNFQSRRPNTSFCFLDIRSPGLGDTAMYLCATSRVQGGAHGYTFGSGTRLTVV.

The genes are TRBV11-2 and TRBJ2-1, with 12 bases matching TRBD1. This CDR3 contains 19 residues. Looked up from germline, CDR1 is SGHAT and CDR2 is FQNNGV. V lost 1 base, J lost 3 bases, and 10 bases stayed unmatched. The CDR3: CASSLVGTGGLGFYNEQFF. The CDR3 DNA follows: TGTGCCAGCAGCTTAGTTGGGACAGGGGGCTTGGGGTTCTACAATGAGCAGTTCTTC.

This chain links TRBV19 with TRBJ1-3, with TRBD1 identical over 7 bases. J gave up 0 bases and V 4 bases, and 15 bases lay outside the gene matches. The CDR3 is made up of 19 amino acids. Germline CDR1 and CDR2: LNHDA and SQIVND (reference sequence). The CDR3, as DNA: TGTGCCAGTAGTACAAGGACAGGCTTCGTTTCAATCTCTGGAAACACCATATATTTT. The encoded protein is CASSTRTGFVSISGNTIYF. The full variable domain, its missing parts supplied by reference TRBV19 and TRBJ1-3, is DGGITQSPKYLFRKEGQNVTLSCEQNLNHDAMYWYRQDPGQGLRLIYYSQIVNDFQKGDIAEGYSVSREKKESFPLTVTSAQKNPTAFYLCASSTRTGFVSISGNTIYFGEGSWLTVV.

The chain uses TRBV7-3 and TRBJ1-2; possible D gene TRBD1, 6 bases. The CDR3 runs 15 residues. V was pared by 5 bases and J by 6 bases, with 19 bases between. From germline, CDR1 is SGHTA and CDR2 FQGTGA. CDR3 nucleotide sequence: TGTGCCAGCAGCGCTAGCGGGGGCCGAGGGGATGGCTACACCTTC. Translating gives CASSASGGRGDGYTF.

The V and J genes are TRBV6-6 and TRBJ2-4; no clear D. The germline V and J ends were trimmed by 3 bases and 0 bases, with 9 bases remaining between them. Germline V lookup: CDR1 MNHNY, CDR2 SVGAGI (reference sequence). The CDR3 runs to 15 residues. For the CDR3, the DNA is TGTGCCAGCAGTTATACGTCTATAGCCAAAAACATTCAGTACTTC. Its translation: CASSYTSIAKNIQYF.

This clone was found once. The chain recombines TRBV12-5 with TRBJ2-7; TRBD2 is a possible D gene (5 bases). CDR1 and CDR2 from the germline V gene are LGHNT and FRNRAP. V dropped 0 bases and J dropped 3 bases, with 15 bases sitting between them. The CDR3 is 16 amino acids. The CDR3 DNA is TGTGCTAGTGGTTTGGTACCGAGGGTCTACCGCTACGAGCAGTACTTC. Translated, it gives CASGLVPRVYRYEQYF.

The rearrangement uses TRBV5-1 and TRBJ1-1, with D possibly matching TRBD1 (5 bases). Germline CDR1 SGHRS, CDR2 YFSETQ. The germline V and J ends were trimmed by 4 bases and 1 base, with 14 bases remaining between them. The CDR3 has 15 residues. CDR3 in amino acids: CASSPQGGRNTEAFF. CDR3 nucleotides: TGCGCCAGCAGCCCCCAGGGAGGCCGGAACACTGAAGCTTTCTTT.

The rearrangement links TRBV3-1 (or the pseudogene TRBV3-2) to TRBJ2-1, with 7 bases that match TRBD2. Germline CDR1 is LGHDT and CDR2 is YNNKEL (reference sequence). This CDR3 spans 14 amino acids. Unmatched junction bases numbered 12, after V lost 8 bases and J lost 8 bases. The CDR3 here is CASSLGARGDEQFF. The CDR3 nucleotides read TGTGCCAGCTCACTAGGTGCACGGGGGGATGAGCAGTTCTTC.

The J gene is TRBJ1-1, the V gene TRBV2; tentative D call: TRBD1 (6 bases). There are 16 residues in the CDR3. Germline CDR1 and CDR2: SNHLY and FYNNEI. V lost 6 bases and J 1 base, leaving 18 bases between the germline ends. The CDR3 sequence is CASRRGSQPTNTEAFF. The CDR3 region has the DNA TGTGCCAGCAGGAGGGGGTCCCAGCCTACGAACACTGAAGCTTTCTTT.

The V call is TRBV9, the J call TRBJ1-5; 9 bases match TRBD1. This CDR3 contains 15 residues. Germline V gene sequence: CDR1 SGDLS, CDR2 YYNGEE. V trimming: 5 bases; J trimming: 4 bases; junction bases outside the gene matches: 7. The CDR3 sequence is CASRTGGAGNQPQHF. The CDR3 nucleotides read TGTGCCAGCAGAACAGGGGGCGCGGGGAATCAGCCCCAGCATTTT.

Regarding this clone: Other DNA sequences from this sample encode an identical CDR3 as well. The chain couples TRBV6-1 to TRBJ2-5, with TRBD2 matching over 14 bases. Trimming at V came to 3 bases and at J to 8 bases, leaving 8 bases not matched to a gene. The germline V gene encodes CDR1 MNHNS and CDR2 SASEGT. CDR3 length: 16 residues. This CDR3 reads CASSETSGGALGTQYF. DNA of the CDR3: TGTGCCAGCAGTGAGACTAGCGGGGGGGCTCTGGGTACCCAGTACTTC.

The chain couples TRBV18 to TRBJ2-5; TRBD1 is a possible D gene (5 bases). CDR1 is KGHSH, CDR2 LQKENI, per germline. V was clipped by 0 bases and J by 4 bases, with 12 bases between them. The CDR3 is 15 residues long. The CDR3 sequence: CASSPPGQGRETQYF. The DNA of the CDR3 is TGTGCCAGCTCACCACCGGGTCAGGGAAGAGAGACCCAGTACTTC.

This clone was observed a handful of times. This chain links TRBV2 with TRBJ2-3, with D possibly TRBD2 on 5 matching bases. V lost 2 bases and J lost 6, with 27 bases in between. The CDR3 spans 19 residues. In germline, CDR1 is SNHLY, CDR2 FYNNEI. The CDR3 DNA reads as TGTGCCAGCAGTGAAAAGGCCGGAAAGGGCATCTCGAGGAGGGATACGCAGTATTTT. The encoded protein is CASSEKAGKGISRRDTQYF.

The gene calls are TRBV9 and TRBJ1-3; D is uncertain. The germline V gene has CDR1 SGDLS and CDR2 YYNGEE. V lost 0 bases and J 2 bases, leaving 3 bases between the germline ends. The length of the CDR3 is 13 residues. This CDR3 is CASSVVAGNTIYF. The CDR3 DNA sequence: TGTGCCAGCAGCGTAGTCGCTGGAAACACCATATATTTT.

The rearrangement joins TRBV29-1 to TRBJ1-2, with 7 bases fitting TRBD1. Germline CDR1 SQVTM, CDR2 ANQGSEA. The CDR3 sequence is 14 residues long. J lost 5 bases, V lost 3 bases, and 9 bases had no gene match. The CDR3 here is CSVEEGAVGYGYTF. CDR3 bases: TGCAGCGTTGAGGAGGGGGCGGTGGGATATGGCTACACCTTC. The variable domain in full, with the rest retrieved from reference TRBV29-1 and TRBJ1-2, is SAVISQKPSRDICQRGTSLTIQCQVDSQVTMMFWYRQQPGQSLTLIATANQGSEATYESGFVIDKFPISRPNLTFSTLTVSNMSPEDSSIYLCSVEEGAVGYGYTFGSGTRLTVV.

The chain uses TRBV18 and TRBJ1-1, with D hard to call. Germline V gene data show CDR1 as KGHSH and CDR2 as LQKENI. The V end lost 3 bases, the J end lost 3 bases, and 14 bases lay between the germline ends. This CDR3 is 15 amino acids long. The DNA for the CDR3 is TGTGCCAGCTCACCGGAACACGGAGTAGACACTGAAGCTTTCTTT. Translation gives CASSPEHGVDTEAFF.